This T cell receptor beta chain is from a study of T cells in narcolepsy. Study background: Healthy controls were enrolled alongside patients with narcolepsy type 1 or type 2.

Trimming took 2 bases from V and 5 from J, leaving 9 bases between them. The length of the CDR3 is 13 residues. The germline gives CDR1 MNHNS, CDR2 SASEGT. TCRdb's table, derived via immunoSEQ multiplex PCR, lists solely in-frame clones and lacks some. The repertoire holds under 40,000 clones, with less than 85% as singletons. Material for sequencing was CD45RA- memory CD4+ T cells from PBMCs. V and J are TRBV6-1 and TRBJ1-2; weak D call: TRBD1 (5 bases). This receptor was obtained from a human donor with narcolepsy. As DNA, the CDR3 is TGTGCCAGCAGTGAACGGGGGGGGTATGGCTACACCTTC. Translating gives CASSERGGYGYTF.